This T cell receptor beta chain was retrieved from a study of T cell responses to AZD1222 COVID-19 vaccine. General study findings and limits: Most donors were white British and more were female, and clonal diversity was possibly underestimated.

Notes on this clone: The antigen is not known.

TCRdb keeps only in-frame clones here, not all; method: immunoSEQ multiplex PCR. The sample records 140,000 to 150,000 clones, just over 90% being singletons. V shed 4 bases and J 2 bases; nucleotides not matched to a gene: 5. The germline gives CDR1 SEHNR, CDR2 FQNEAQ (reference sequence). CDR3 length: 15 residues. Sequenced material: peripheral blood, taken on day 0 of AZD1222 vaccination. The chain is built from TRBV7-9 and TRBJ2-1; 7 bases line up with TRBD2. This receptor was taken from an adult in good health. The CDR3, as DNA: TGTGCCAGCAGCTCCGGCCGGGGGGCCTACAATGAGCAGTTCTTC. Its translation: CASSSGRGAYNEQFF.